This TCR beta chain was sequenced for a study of immune aging and cytomegalovirus after organ transplant listed by TCRdb under 2021. Broadly, across the study: All transplant recipients received three-drug immunosuppression with prednisone, tacrolimus, and mycophenolate. Results and caveats for the whole study, not just this receptor: Following viremia, cells with an aged phenotype rose post-transplant no matter the clone size, with the increase showing up earlier in large clones (days 200-264) than in small clones. Since the sequencing data did not include a CD57 measurement, a conservative gene-based definition of aging was used in its place. Large clones contained a higher proportion of TEMRA cells, and the seven largest clones (roughly 1,800 cells) acquired aged and TEMRA cells while losing TCM cells.

The CDR3 holds 14 amino acids from the cysteine to the phenylalanine. The retained sequence is limited to the CDR3, 42 bases, with the frame set at the first base. CDR1 and CDR2 (SGHRS, YFSETQ) derive from the germline V gene. V was cut back by 0 bases and J by 2 bases, leaving a gap of 7 bases between them. This clonotype is characterized as medium-sized (0.01 to 0.1%). Its antigen is still unknown. The sample holds no much larger clone one base away, and base qualities are not on file. The library was obtained by single-cell sequencing. TCRdb records Illumina NovaSeq 6000 as the sequencer. The BD Rhapsody Targeted mRNA and AbSeq Reagent Kit, in a microwell format, was used for cell capture and library preparation. The libraries included TCR, sample tags, AbSeq, and targeted mRNA drawn from the Human T-Cell Expression Panel together with custom TOX and TOX2 primers. Sequencing of the libraries was performed on an Illumina NovaSeq. Per the authors' processing: The analysis covered 10468 cells in total, of which roughly 7,000 were CD8 T cells and around 4,500 were CD8 T cells with an identifiable TCR CDR3. Raw data were processed with the BD Rhapsody Targeted Analysis Pipeline with V(D)J processing on the Seven Bridges Genomics platform. Quality control, Sample Tag demultiplexing with Lex-BDSMK, clone identification with VDJ Explorer, and Seurat clustering were performed in SeqGeq 1.6.0. A clone was considered non-expanded if it made up <1% of CD8 T cells, and considered a clonal expansion if it made up >2.5% of the sample. The public reads were run again by TCRdb, first through fastp at Q25 and then through MiXCR, and only productive beta chains were kept. CDR3 protein sequences are deduplicated, and each keeps its most common genes and DNA. What appears here as the V and J calls and clone size reflects TCRdb's work, not the paper's. Across this sample there are roughly 20,000 distinct CDR3 sequences, with more than 35% seen only once. Less than 30% of the sample is in the top ten clones.

The label giving this sample's time point can be read as: five sample-tagged time points from pre-transplant (day -1) to day 368 post-transplant, pooled. Thawed PBMC were stimulated for approximately twelve hours with a CMV IE-1 overlapping peptide library without transport inhibitors. After thawing, cells were rested overnight and were then stimulated in R10 medium with CD28/CD49d costimulation. The IE-1 peptide library was made up of 15-amino-acid peptides with 11-amino-acid overlaps. Each time point was barcoded with BD Single-Cell Multiplexing Kit Sample Tags, pooled, and stained with oligo-conjugated anti-CD45RA plus sorting antibodies. A BD FACSAria III was used to sort CMV-responsive CD8+CD137+ and CD4+CD154+ T cells at 4-way purity. Blood samples were drawn into EDTA vacutainers and processed by Ficoll gradient within 1-24 hours.

This receptor chain uses TRBV5-1 and TRBJ2-3, with the D gene not confidently named. The clonotype was recovered from a female donor who had a heart transplant and CMV viremia. The sample was CMV peptide-activated CD4+ and CD8+ T cells sorted from blood, taken at five time points, pooled. The label giving this sample's cell subset or site can be read as: sorted CD8+CD137+ and CD4+CD154+ T cells after about 12 h CMV IE-1 peptide stimulation. Here is the DNA: TGCGCCAGCAGCTTGGTACTTTTCACAGATACGCAGTATTTT. Translated, this gives CASSLVLFTDTQYF.